This TCR beta chain derives from a study of tumor and adjacent non-tumor tissue in lung cancer. The study, taken as a whole, reports: Patients with more diverse tumor TCRs had worse survival.

TCRbeta libraries were built with three rounds of nested PCR, modified from ARM-PCR. TCRdb analysed the multiplex PCR reads with MiXCR anew, one entry per CDR3 protein. This sample has more than 60,000 distinct CDR3 sequences, with roughly 80% found just once. A word on this clonotype: Its antigen is as yet unknown.

Unmatched junction bases numbered 9, after V lost 6 bases and J lost 1 base. The CDR3 sequence is 15 residues long. No cell sorting was done before RNA was extracted from the tissue. Sequencing was performed on lung tumor tissue. This clonotype originated in a woman in her forties or fifties with non-small cell lung cancer. The gene calls are TRBV12-3 or TRBV12-4 and TRBJ2-7; 7 bases match TRBD2. The CDR3 loop reads CASSSSWGGSYEQYF. In DNA form, the CDR3 reads TGTGCCAGCAGCAGTTCGTGGGGGGGATCCTACGAGCAGTACTTC.